One and the same sample provided the 30 T cell receptor beta chains below, sequenced in a study of T-cell memory formation after mild COVID-19. TCRdb analysed the 5' RACE reads with MiXCR anew, one entry per CDR3 protein. The repertoire holds 92,000 or so distinct CDR3 sequences, with around 13% as singletons. The specimen sequenced was PBMCs or a T cell subset sorted from them (not recorded which). The origin of the receptors is an adult woman who had mild COVID-19 (a few samples of this study predate the infection). Cell type and time point are not known.

This sequence joins TRBV20-1 and TRBJ1-5; no definite D call. In germline, CDR1 is DFQATT, CDR2 SNEGSKA (reference sequence). The CDR3 totals 13 residues. Trimming shortened V by 3 bases and J by 0 bases, and 6 bases separated the two germline ends. The CDR3 region is CSASQVSNQPQHF. As DNA, the CDR3 is TGCAGTGCTAGTCAAGTTAGCAATCAGCCCCAGCATTTT.

This clonotype was counted a few times. The chain recombines TRBV7-9 with TRBJ2-1; tentatively, D is TRBD2 (6 bases). The CDR3 is made up of 15 amino acids. Trimming pared 2 bases from V and 4 bases from J, leaving 12 bases between. The V gene's germline CDR1 is SEHNR and CDR2 FQNEAQ (reference sequence). Here the CDR3 reads CASSLSIGGYNEQFF. The CDR3 nucleotides are TGTGCCAGCAGCTTAAGTATCGGAGGGTACAATGAGCAGTTCTTC. The complete variable domain, with remaining parts taken from reference TRBV7-9 and TRBJ2-1, reads DTGVSQNPRHKITKRGQNVTFRCDPISEHNRLYWYRQTLGQGPEFLTYFQNEAQLEKSRLLSDRFSAERPKGSFSTLEIQRTEQGDSAMYLCASSLSIGGYNEQFFGPGTRLTVL.

The V call is TRBV20-1, the J call TRBJ1-2; perhaps TRBD1 as D (6 bases). The V gene's germline CDR1 is DFQATT and CDR2 SNEGSKA (reference sequence). This CDR3 region has 14 residues. Trimming pared 0 bases from V and 5 bases from J, leaving 13 bases between. The CDR3 nucleotides read TGCAGTGCTAGAGAAATTCAGGGGTGGTATGGCTACACCTTC. It yields the protein CSAREIQGWYGYTF.

This clonotype was picked up a small number of times. V and J are TRBV7-9 and TRBJ1-2; D remains unclear. The CDR3 covers 14 residues. Trimming stripped 0 bases from V and 4 bases from J, with 9 bases between. Germline CDR1 SEHNR, CDR2 FQNEAQ (reference sequence). CDR3 coding DNA: TGTGCCAGCAGCTTAGCGATGGGGATCTATGGCTACACCTTC. Translating gives CASSLAMGIYGYTF.

This clonotype was seen ten or more times. J is TRBJ2-3 and V is TRBV7-2; a weak D match, TRBD2 (6 bases). Germline V gene data show CDR1 as SGHTA and CDR2 as FQGNSA. This CDR3 comprises 14 residues. Trimming removed 6 bases from V and 2 bases from J, with 12 bases in between. The CDR3 sequence: CASSYPGVTDTQYF. DNA for the CDR3: TGTGCCAGCAGTTACCCGGGAGTCACAGATACGCAGTATTTT.

The rearrangement uses TRBV5-1 and TRBJ2-7; 8 positions match TRBD1. The length of the CDR3 is 16 residues. The V gene's germline CDR1 is SGHRS and CDR2 YFSETQ. V shed 4 bases and J 4 bases; nucleotides not matched to a gene: 13. The CDR3 sequence is CASSREDGQGKYEQYF. The CDR3 DNA sequence: TGCGCCAGCAGCAGAGAAGACGGACAGGGCAAGTACGAGCAGTACTTC.

The chain is built from TRBV9 and TRBJ2-3, with TRBD2 matching over 7 bases. The CDR3 has 14 amino acids. After removal of 5 bases from V and 5 bases from J, the junction contained 8 bases not matched to a gene. Germline V gives CDR1 SGDLS, CDR2 YYNGEE. The DNA of the CDR3 is TGTGCCAGCAGTCCGCAGACTAGCTTAGATACGCAGTATTTT. This gives the protein CASSPQTSLDTQYF. The full variable domain, completed using reference TRBV9 and TRBJ2-3, is DSGVTQTPKHLITATGQRVTLRCSPRSGDLSVYWYQQSLDQGLQFLIQYYNGEERAKGNILERFSAQQFPDLHSELNLSSLELGDSALYFCASSPQTSLDTQYFGPGTRLTVL.

This clonotype was seen a handful of times. The chain recombines TRBV4-1 with TRBJ1-1, with 7 nucleotides matching TRBD1. The J segment lost 1 base and the V segment lost 6 bases, leaving 5 bases of the junction unmatched. This CDR3 spans 14 amino acids. The germline V gene has CDR1 MGHRA and CDR2 YSYEKL. This chain's CDR3 is CASRPGQPNTEAFF. For the CDR3, the DNA is TGCGCCAGCAGACCGGGACAGCCGAACACTGAAGCTTTCTTT.

This clonotype turned up a few times. The gene calls are TRBV6-2 or TRBV6-3 and TRBJ2-7; the match to TRBD1 covers 7 bases. Trimming at V came to 11 bases and at J to 2 bases, leaving 21 bases not matched to a gene. Germline V CDR1 and CDR2: MNHEY, SVGEGT. The CDR3 contains 17 residues. CDR3 sequence reads: CAARPLRRQGMPYEQYF. The CDR3 DNA sequence: TGTGCCGCACGGCCGCTCCGCCGACAGGGTATGCCCTACGAGCAGTACTTC.

The sample holds many counts of this clonotype. The CDR3 loop is CASSSTTTQYF. In DNA, the CDR3 is TGTGCCAGCAGCTCCACTACGACCCAGTACTTC. The chain uses TRBV7-6 and TRBJ2-5; D call uncertain. The CDR3 is 11 amino acids. The V gene's germline CDR1 is SGHVS and CDR2 FNYEAQ. V was trimmed by 4 bases and J by 7 bases, leaving 7 bases between them.

The chain's CDR3 is CASSYSTSGAYEQYF. The CDR3 DNA is TGTGCCAGCAGTTACTCGACTAGCGGGGCCTACGAGCAGTACTTC. This chain links TRBV6-5 with TRBJ2-7, with 11 positions matching TRBD2. The germline CDR1 and CDR2 sequences are MNHEY and SVGAGI. The junction had 0 bases not matched to a gene; V was cut back by 0 bases and J by 2 bases. This CDR3 has 15 amino acids.

The CDR3 region is CASSLNPGPYGYTF. The CDR3 DNA follows: TGTGCCAGCAGCTTAAATCCAGGGCCCTATGGCTACACCTTC. The rearrangement uses TRBV7-2 and TRBJ1-2, with D possibly being TRBD1 (5 bases). The CDR3 has 14 amino acids. Germline CDR1 SGHTA, CDR2 FQGNSA. Trimming stripped 2 bases from V and 4 bases from J, with 11 bases between.

This clonotype showed up many times. The chain is built from TRBV12-3 or TRBV12-4 and TRBJ2-1, with 14 bases matching TRBD2. The CDR3 length is 17 residues. V was clipped by 6 bases and J by 6 bases; unmatched bases: 10. DNA of the CDR3: TGTGCCAGCAGCCCTGGACTAGCGGGAGGTTTGGGCAATGAGCAGTTCTTC. Protein: CASSPGLAGGLGNEQFF.

This clonotype appeared a few times. This sequence joins TRBV24-1 and TRBJ2-1; possibly TRBD2 for D (5 bases). This CDR3 comprises 16 residues. Germline V gene lookup returns CDR1 KGHDR and CDR2 SFDVKD. Trimming removed 0 bases at V and 4 bases at J, with 12 bases between. CDR3 nucleotides: TGTGCCACCAGTGATTTGGAGGGAGAGGGATACAATGAGCAGTTCTTC. Its protein product is CATSDLEGEGYNEQFF.

This chain uses TRBV6-1 with TRBJ2-3; 10 nucleotides match TRBD2. The CDR3 runs to 18 residues. The V segment lost 2 bases and the J segment 3 bases; nucleotides outside the gene matches: 11. Per germline, CDR1 MNHNS and CDR2 SASEGT. CDR3 sequence: CASSELASGGPGTDTQYF. In nucleotides, the CDR3 is TGTGCCAGCAGTGAATTAGCTAGCGGGGGCCCGGGAACAGATACGCAGTATTTT.

There are a few counts of this clonotype. This rearrangement joins TRBV7-9 to TRBJ2-5; tentative D call: TRBD1 (5 bases). There are 15 residues in the CDR3. Germline CDR1 and CDR2: SEHNR and FQNEAQ (reference sequence). V was cut by 2 bases and J by 5 bases, with 15 bases left in between. The CDR3 sequence: CASSLNPSYRETQYF. The CDR3 DNA follows: TGTGCCAGCAGCTTAAATCCATCCTACAGGGAGACCCAGTACTTC.

In this sample, this clonotype turned up a few times. This sequence joins TRBV10-3 and TRBJ2-2, with D unresolved. CDR3 length: 16 amino acids. CDR1 is ENHRY, CDR2 SYGVKD, per germline. Trimming removed 0 bases from V and 0 bases from J, with 8 bases in between. The CDR3 region is CAISESLRTNTGELFF. In DNA, the CDR3 is TGTGCCATCAGTGAGTCGTTACGGACGAACACCGGGGAGCTGTTTTTT.

The CDR3 DNA reads as TGCGCCAGCAGCCAAGAGAACGGATGGTCCTACGAGCAGTACTTC. Translation gives CASSQENGWSYEQYF. The chain has TRBV4-3 and TRBJ2-7, with D unclear. Germline V gives CDR1 LGHNA, CDR2 YSLEER. Deletions cut 0 bases from V and 1 base from J, with 10 bases between. The CDR3 contains 15 residues.

This CDR3 reads CASSFPGQAYNEQFF. The CDR3 region has the DNA TGCGCCAGCAGCTTTCCGGGACAGGCTTACAATGAGCAGTTCTTC. The J gene is TRBJ2-1, the V gene TRBV5-1; 8 positions match TRBD1. V lost 2 bases to trimming and J lost 4 bases; unmatched junction nucleotides: 5. Germline loops: CDR1 SGHRS, CDR2 YFSETQ. This CDR3 is built from 15 residues.

The sample holds a few counts of this clonotype. The J gene is TRBJ2-1, the V gene TRBV2, with D possibly being TRBD2 (6 bases). V shed 6 bases and J shed 2 bases, with 14 bases lying between them. Germline loops: CDR1 SNHLY, CDR2 FYNNEI. The CDR3 covers 15 residues. The chain's CDR3 is CASRAGSGAYNEQFF. In DNA, the CDR3 is TGTGCCAGCAGGGCGGGTAGCGGAGCCTACAATGAGCAGTTCTTC.

The sample holds many counts of this clonotype. The V gene is TRBV28, the J gene TRBJ1-4, with D unresolved. The CDR3 is 15 amino acids. Germline CDR1 is MDHEN and CDR2 is SYDVKM. V lost 5 bases and J lost 0, with 10 bases in between. CDR3 DNA sequence: TGTGCCAGCAGTCCCAGACACCCAACTAATGAAAAACTGTTTTTT. Residues: CASSPRHPTNEKLFF.

This clonotype was observed once. The CDR3 DNA follows: TGCGCCAGCAAGGATAGGCGGGGGTCCATGAATGAGCAGTACTTC. Translating it yields CASKDRRGSMNEQYF. V gene TRBV5-1 combines with J gene TRBJ2-7, with 7 nucleotides matching TRBD2. Trimming removed 6 bases from V and 7 bases from J; junction bases left unmatched: 16. The CDR3 has 15 amino acids. Germline CDR1 and CDR2: SGHRS and YFSETQ. The variable domain in full, completed from reference TRBV5-1 and TRBJ2-7, reads KAGVTQTPRYLIKTRGQQVTLSCSPISGHRSVSWYQQTPGQGLQFLFEYFSETQRNKGNFPGRFSGRQFSNSRSEMNVSTLELGDSALYLCASKDRRGSMNEQYFGPGTRLTVT.

The chain couples TRBV6-1 to TRBJ2-1; no definite D call. The V end lost 1 base, the J end lost 5 bases, and 6 bases lay between the germline ends. The CDR3 runs 13 residues. In germline, CDR1 is MNHNS, CDR2 SASEGT. The CDR3 is CASSEETHNEQFF. The CDR3 nucleotides read TGTGCCAGCAGTGAAGAGACCCACAATGAGCAGTTCTTC.

This clonotype was observed a handful of times. The chain is built from TRBV4-3 and TRBJ1-1, with D possibly matching TRBD1 (5 bases). CDR1 and CDR2 (germline): LGHNA, YSLEER. The CDR3 sequence is 15 residues long. Deletions cut 0 bases from V and 9 bases from J, with 17 bases between. CDR3 sequence: CASSQDPGGRAKAFF. In nucleotides, the CDR3 is TGCGCCAGCAGCCAAGATCCTGGGGGACGTGCTAAAGCTTTCTTT.

The chain couples TRBV12-3 or TRBV12-4 to TRBJ2-3, with D tentatively TRBD2 (6 bases). The CDR3 extends over 14 amino acids. Deletions cut 5 bases from V and 5 bases from J, with 14 bases between. As DNA, the CDR3 is TGTGCCAGCAGTCGCGTAGGCGGGGAAGATACGCAGTATTTT. Translated: CASSRVGGEDTQYF.

In its sample, this clonotype was seen a few times. V and J are TRBV6-6 and TRBJ2-7; 12 bases match TRBD2. V shed 2 bases, J shed 3 bases, and the junction held 2 bases outside the gene matches. Looked up from germline, CDR1 is MNHNY and CDR2 is SVGAGI (reference sequence). This CDR3 comprises 15 residues. The CDR3 loop is CASSYPTSGSYEQYF. CDR3 nucleotides: TGTGCCAGCAGTTACCCGACTAGCGGGAGCTACGAGCAGTACTTC.

This clonotype was counted a few times. The genes are TRBV21-1 and TRBJ2-7; the D segment call TRBD1 is taken from the table without a DNA check. TRBV21-1 has pseudogene status. The length of the CDR3 is 16 residues. CDR3 sequence reads: CASSTDGQEGTYEQYF. The CDR3 nucleotides are TGTGCCAGCAGCACTGACGGACAGGAGGGAACCTACGAGCAGTACTTC.

The V and J genes are TRBV6-2 or TRBV6-3 and TRBJ2-7; 7 bases align to TRBD2. Germline CDR1 and CDR2: MNHEY and SVGEGT. J was trimmed by 2 bases and V by 4 bases; bases with no gene match: 5. The CDR3 length is 14 residues. The CDR3 spells CASSFLSGTYEQYF. The DNA of the CDR3 is TGTGCCAGCAGTTTTCTGAGCGGGACCTACGAGCAGTACTTC.

This chain links TRBV20-1 with TRBJ1-1, with 12 positions matching TRBD1. CDR3 length: 15 residues. The germline CDR1 and CDR2 sequences are DFQATT and SNEGSKA (reference sequence). CDR3 in amino acids: CSGRNRDRGPGEAFF. CDR3 nucleotides: TGCAGCGGGAGAAACCGGGACAGGGGGCCGGGTGAAGCTTTCTTT.

The chain recombines TRBV9 with TRBJ2-3, with TRBD2 identical over 7 bases. Germline V CDR1 and CDR2: SGDLS, YYNGEE. This CDR3 contains 15 residues. V trimming: 3 bases; J trimming: 3 bases; junction bases outside the gene matches: 7. In DNA form, the CDR3 reads TGTGCCAGCAGCGCTCCTACCGGGGGGACAGATACGCAGTATTTT. Its protein product is CASSAPTGGTDTQYF.